This T cell receptor beta chain comes out of a study of vaccination and CD4 T cells after COVID-19. Overall study findings and caveats: This study had few convalescent patients and no early post-infection samples.

With the Oncomine TCR Beta short-read assay, DNA from cultured CD4+ T cells was sequenced. TCRdb processed the PCR reads anew with MiXCR; each CDR3 protein has one entry. The sample consists of about 20,000 distinct CDR3 sequences, about 44% of them appearing once. In its sample, this clonotype is medium-sized. The antigen is unknown. Treatment defined: approximately 9-day PBMC culture with coronavirus spike peptide pools or control peptides (ViraFEST assay). This CDR3 has 13 amino acids. Germline CDR1 reads DFQATT; CDR2 reads SNEGSKA (reference sequence). Trimming cost V 0 bases and J 11 bases, with 14 bases left between them.

This receptor was taken from a human donor who had recovered from COVID-19. Sequenced material: CD4+ T cells from blood, cultured in vitro, taken after SARS-CoV-2 vaccination. The rearrangement uses TRBV20-1 and TRBJ1-5; D not resolved. The CDR3 sequence is CSARDRATLSQHF. In nucleotides, the CDR3 is TGCAGTGCTAGAGATCGCGCTACATTGTCCCAGCATTTT.